This T cell receptor beta chain came from a study of memory CD4+ T cells and cytomegalovirus serostatus. CDR3 length equals 15 residues. The germline V gene encodes CDR1 MNHEY and CDR2 SVGAGI. Trimming at V came to 0 bases and at J to 6 bases, leaving 6 bases not matched to a gene. The sort gate was single viable CD3+CD4+CD8-CD45RO+ cells for memory CD4+ T cells. Sequenced by immunoSEQ multiplex PCR; TCRdb stores in-frame clones only, minus some. This sample has tens of thousands of clones, with around three quarters found just once. The specimen sequenced was memory CD4+ T cells from blood. The rearrangement links TRBV6-5 to TRBJ2-3; TRBD2 matches at 7 bases. This sequence originates from an adult in good health and CMV-seronegative. The chain's CDR3 is CASSYSRGEGDTQYF. The CDR3 bases are TGTGCCAGCAGTTACTCCCGGGGGGAGGGGGATACGCAGTATTTT.